This T cell receptor (beta chain) was sequenced in a study of PD-1 blockade in classical Hodgkin lymphoma. Produced via immunoSEQ multiplex PCR; TCRdb's table is partial and in-frame only. Of 15,000 or so clones in the sample, approximately 60% were seen once. Germline V gene lookup returns CDR1 SQVTM and CDR2 ANQGSEA. Trimming took 8 bases from V and 1 from J; bases not matched to a gene: 5. The CDR3 spans 14 residues. Every single patient, without exception, relapsed after autologous stem cell transplantation, and brentuximab vedotin exposure varied. Best responses fell into complete response, partial response or progressive disease.

The rearrangement links TRBV29-1 to TRBJ2-2, with TRBD2 identical over 9 bases. The sequencing used peripheral blood mononuclear cells (PBMCs), collected before the second cycle of nivolumab. This sequence originates from a human donor with classical Hodgkin lymphoma. In DNA, the CDR3 is TGCAGCCAGAGCGGGAGGCTGAACACCGGGGAGCTGTTTTTT. It codes for CSQSGRLNTGELFF.